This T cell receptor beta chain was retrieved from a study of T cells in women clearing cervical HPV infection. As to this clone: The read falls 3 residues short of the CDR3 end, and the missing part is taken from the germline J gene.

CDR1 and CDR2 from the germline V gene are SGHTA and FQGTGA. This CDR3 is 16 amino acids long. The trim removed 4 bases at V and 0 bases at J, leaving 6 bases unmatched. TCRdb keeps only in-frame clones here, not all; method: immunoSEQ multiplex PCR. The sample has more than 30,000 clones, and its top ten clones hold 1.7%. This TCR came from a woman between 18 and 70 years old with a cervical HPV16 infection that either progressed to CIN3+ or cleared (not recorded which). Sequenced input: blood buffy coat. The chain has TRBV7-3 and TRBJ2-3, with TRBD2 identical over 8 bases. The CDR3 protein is CASSSLSGASTDTQYF. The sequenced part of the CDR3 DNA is TGTGCCAGCAGCTCCCTTAGCGGGGCTAGCACAGATACG. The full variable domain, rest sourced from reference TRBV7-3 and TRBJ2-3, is GAGVSQTPSNKVTEKGKYVELRCDPISGHTALYWYRQSLGQGPEFLIYFQGTGAADDSGLPNDRFFAVRPEGSVSTLKIQRTERGDSAVYLCASSSLSGASTDTQYFGPGTRLTVL.